This entry describes one T cell receptor (beta chain). Its antigen is undetermined. The sample is drawn from a study of T cells in Graves' hyperthyroidism and ophthalmopathy. Clinical symptoms, serum thyroxine and TRAb, thyroid ultrasound and orbital computed tomography together formed the diagnostic basis. Study conclusions and caveats: Blood samples included most of the expanded thyroid clonotypes exceeding 0.001.

The investigators amplified TCR beta CDR3 regions from RNA transcripts. Primed by the HTBI set, a first-round RT-PCR was run on the TCR CDR3. MiXCR, run by TCRdb on the multiplex PCR reads, gives a single entry per CDR3 protein. The sample lists some 770,000 distinct CDR3 sequences; less than 20% were seen once. V lost 7 bases to trimming and J lost 0 bases, with 9 bases between them. Germline loops: CDR1 SNHLY, CDR2 FYNNEI. This CDR3 spans 13 amino acids. The sample comprised blood. The genes are TRBV2 and TRBJ1-1; no clear D. This clonotype was obtained from a man aged 18 to 35 with Graves' hyperthyroidism. CDR3 amino acids: CASIKTMNTEAFF. In DNA form, the CDR3 reads TGTGCCAGCATCAAAACCATGAACACTGAAGCTTTCTTT.